This TCR beta chain is drawn from a study of cytomegalovirus exposure and HLA in healthy donors. Overall study context: Sequencing of 150 million to 200 million T cells in an earlier analysis found 95 million to 120 million unique TCR beta sequences.

CDR1 is MNHNS and CDR2 is SASEGT in the germline V gene. The CDR3 is 15 residues long. Trimming took 3 bases from V and 5 from J, leaving 16 bases between them. Regarding this clone: Its antigen is currently unknown.

Study-level points and caveats: Roughly even sequencing depth across donors was the assumption behind the presence/absence analyses. Certain indistinguishable V segments, among them TRBV6-2 and TRBV6-3, were excluded.

This PCR relied on a set of 60 Vbeta primers and 13 Jbeta primers. The table came from immunoSEQ multiplex PCR; TCRdb's copy has only in-frame clones and leaves some out. The table lists tens of thousands of clones. This TCR was sampled from a man younger than 30 in good health and CMV-seropositive. Input material: PBMCs. V is TRBV6-1 and J is TRBJ2-5, with TRBD1 as a possible D gene (6 bases). In DNA, the CDR3 is TGTGCCAGCAGTGAGGTGGATGGGGGCGGGGAGACCCAGTACTTC. Translation gives CASSEVDGGGETQYF.